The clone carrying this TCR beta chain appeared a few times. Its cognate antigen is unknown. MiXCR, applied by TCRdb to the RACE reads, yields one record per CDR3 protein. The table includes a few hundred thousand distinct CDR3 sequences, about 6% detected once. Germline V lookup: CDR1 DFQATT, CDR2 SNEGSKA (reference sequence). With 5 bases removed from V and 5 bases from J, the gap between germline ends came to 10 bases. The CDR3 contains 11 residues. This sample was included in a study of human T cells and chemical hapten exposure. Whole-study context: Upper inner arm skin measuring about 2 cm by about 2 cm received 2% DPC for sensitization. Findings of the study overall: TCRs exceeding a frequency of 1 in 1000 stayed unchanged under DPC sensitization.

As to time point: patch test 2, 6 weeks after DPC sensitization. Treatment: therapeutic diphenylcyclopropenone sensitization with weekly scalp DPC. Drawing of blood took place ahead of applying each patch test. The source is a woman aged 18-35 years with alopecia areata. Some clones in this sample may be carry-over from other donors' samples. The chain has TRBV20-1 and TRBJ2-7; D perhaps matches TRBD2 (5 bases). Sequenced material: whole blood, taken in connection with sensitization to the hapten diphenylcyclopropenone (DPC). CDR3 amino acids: CSAPAGDEQYF. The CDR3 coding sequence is TGCAGTGCTCCGGCGGGCGACGAGCAGTACTTC.